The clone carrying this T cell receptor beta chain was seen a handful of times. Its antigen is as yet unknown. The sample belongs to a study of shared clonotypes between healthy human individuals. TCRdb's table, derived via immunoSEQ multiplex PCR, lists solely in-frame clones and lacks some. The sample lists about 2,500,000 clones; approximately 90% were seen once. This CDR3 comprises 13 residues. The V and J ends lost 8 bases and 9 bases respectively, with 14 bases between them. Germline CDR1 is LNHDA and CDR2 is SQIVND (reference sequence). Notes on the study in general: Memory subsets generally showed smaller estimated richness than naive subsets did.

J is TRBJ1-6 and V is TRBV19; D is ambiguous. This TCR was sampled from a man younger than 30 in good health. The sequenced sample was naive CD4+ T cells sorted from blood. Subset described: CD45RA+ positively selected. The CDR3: CASAGPHSSPLHF. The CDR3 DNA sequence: TGTGCCAGTGCAGGACCCCACTCTTCACCCCTCCACTTT.